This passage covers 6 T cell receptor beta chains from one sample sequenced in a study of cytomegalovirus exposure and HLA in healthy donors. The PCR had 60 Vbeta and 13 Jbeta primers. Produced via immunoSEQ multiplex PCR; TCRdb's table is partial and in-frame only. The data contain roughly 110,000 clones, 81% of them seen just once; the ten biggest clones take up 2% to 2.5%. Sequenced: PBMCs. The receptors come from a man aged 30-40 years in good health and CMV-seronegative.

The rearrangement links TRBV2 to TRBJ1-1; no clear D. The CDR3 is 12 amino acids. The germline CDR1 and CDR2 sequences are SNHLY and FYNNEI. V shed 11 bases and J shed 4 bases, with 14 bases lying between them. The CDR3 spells CADTKSGTEAFF. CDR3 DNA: TGTGCCGACACGAAAAGTGGCACTGAAGCTTTCTTT.

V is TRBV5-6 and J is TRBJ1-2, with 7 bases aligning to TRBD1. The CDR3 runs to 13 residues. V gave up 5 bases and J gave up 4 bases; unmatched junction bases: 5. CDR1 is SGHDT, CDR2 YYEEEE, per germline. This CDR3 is CASRATGIYGYTF. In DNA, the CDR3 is TGTGCCAGCAGAGCGACAGGGATCTATGGCTACACCTTC.

This chain's CDR3 is CASSVRDTHQPQHF. For the CDR3, the DNA is TGTGCCAGCAGTGTCCGGGACACACATCAGCCCCAGCATTTT. This rearrangement joins TRBV25-1 to TRBJ1-5; D might be TRBD1 (6 bases). Germline V gene lookup returns CDR1 MGHDK and CDR2 SYGVNS. The CDR3 totals 14 residues. The germline V and J ends were trimmed by 4 bases and 5 bases, with 12 bases remaining between them.

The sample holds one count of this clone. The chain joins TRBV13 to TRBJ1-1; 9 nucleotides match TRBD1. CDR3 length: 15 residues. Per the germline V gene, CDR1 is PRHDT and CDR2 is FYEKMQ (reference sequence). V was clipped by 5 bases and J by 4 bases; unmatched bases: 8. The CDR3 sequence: CASSPTTGGGTEAFF. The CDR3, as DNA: TGTGCCAGCAGCCCGACGACAGGGGGGGGCACTGAAGCTTTCTTT.

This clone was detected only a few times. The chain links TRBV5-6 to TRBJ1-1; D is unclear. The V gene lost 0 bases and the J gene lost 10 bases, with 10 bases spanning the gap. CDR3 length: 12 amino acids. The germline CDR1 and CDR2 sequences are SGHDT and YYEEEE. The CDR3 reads CASSLEWSGAFF. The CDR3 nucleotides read TGTGCCAGCAGCTTGGAGTGGAGTGGAGCTTTCTTT. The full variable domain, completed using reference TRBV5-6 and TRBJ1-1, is DAGVTQSPTHLIKTRGQQVTLRCSPKSGHDTVSWYQQALGQGPQFIFQYYEEEERQRGNFPDRFSGHQFPNYSSELNVNALLLGDSALYLCASSLEWSGAFFGQGTRLTVV.

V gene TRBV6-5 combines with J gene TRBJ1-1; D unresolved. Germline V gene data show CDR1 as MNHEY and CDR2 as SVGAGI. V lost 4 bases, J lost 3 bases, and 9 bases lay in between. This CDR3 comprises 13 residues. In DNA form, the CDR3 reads TGTGCCAGCAGTTTAGGCGGGGACACTGAAGCTTTCTTT. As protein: CASSLGGDTEAFF.